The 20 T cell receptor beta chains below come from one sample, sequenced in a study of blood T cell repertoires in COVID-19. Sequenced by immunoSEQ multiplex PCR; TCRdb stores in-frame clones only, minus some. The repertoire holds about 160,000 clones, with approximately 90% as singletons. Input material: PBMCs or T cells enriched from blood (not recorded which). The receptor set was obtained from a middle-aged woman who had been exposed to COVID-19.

CDR3 region: CASNGGGETQYF. CDR3 DNA: TGTGCCAGCAACGGCGGGGGAGAGACCCAGTACTTC. V and J are TRBV3-1 (or the pseudogene TRBV3-2) and TRBJ2-5; 7 nucleotides match TRBD2. The junction had 3 bases not matched to a gene; V was cut back by 7 bases and J by 4 bases. CDR3 length equals 12 residues. Germline V gene lookup returns CDR1 LGHDT and CDR2 YNNKEL (reference sequence).

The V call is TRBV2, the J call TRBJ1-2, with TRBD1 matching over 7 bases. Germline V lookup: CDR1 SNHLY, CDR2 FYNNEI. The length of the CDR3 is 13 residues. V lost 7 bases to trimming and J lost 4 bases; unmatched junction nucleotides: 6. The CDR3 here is CASTETGIYGYTF. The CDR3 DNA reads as TGTGCCAGCACAGAGACAGGGATCTATGGCTACACCTTC.

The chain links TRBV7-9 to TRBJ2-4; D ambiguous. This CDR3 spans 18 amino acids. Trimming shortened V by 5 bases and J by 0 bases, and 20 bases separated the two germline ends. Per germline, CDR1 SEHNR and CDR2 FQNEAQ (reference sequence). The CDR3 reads CASSPPASGGLAKNIQYF. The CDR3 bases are TGTGCCAGCAGCCCCCCCGCTTCTGGCGGCCTAGCCAAAAACATTCAGTACTTC.

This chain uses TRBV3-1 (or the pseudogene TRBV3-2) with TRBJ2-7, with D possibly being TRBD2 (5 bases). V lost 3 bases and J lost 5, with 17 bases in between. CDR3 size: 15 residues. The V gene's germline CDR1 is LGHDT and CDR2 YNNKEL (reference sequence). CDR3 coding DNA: TGTGCCAGCAGCCAGGCTTGGGGTACCGGGGACGAGCAGTACTTC. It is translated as CASSQAWGTGDEQYF.

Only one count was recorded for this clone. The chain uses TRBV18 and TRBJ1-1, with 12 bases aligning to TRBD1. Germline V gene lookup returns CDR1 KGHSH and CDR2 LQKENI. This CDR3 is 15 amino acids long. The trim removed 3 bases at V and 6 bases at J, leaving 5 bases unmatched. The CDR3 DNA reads TGTGCCAGCTCACCCGGGACAGGGGGCATAGCTGAAGCTTTCTTT. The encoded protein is CASSPGTGGIAEAFF. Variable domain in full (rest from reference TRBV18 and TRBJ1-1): NAGVMQNPRHLVRRRGQEARLRCSPMKGHSHVYWYRQLPEEGLKFMVYLQKENIIDESGMPKERFSAEFPKEGPSILRIQQVVRGDSAAYFCASSPGTGGIAEAFFGQGTRLTVV.

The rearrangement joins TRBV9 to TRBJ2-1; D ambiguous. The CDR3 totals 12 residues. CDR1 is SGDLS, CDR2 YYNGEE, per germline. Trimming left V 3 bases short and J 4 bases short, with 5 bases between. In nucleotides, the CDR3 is TGTGCCAGCAGCGCCCTATACAATGAGCAGTTCTTC. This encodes CASSALYNEQFF.

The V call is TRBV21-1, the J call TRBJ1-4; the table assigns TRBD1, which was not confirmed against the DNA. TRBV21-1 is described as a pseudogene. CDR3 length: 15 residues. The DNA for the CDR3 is TGTGCCAGCAGCTTTGCCGGGACAGGGGGCGGCAAACTGTTTTTT. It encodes CASSFAGTGGGKLFF.

The CDR3 nucleotides read TGCGCCAGCAGCCAAGAACTTGGGACAGTGTTTTTT. Translated: CASSQELGTVFF. The chain combines TRBV4-1 with TRBJ1-4, with 7 nucleotides matching TRBD1. V lost 0 bases, J lost 15 bases, and 4 bases stayed unmatched. This CDR3 spans 12 amino acids. Germline values: CDR1 MGHRA, CDR2 YSYEKL.

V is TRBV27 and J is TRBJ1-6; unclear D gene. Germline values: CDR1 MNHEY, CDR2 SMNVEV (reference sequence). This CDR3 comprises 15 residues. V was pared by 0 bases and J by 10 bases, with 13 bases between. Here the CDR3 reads CASSLSPGVSSPLHF. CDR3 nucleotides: TGTGCCAGCAGTTTATCTCCCGGGGTTTCCTCACCCCTCCACTTT.

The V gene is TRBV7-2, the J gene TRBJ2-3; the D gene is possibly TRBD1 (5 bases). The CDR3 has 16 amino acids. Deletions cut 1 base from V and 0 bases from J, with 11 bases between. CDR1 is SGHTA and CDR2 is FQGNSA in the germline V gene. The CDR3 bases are TGTGCCAGCAGCTTAGGCGCAGGGTCTAGCACAGATACGCAGTATTTT. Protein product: CASSLGAGSSTDTQYF.

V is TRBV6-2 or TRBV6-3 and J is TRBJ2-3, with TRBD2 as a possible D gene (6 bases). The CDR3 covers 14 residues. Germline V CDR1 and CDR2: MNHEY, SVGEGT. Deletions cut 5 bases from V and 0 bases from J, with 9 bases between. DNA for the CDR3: TGTGCCAGCAGTACCGGGACTAGCACAGATACGCAGTATTTT. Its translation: CASSTGTSTDTQYF.

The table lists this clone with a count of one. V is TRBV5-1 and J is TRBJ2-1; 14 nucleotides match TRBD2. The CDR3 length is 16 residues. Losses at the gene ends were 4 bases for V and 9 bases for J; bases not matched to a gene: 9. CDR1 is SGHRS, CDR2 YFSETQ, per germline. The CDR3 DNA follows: TGCGCCAGCAGCACTGGGACTAGCGGGAGAGGAGGTGAGCAGTTCTTC. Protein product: CASSTGTSGRGGEQFF.

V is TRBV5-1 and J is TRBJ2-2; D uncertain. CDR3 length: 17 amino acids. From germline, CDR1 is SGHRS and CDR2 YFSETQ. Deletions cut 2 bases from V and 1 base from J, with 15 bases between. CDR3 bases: TGCGCCAGCAGCTTATTTCCCGCACAGCAGAACACCGGGGAGCTGTTTTTT. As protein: CASSLFPAQQNTGELFF.

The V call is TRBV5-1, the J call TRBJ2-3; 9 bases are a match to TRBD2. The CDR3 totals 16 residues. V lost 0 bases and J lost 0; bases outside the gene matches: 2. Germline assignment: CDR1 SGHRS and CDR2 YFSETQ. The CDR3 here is CASSLVTSGSTDTQYF. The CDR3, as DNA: TGCGCCAGCAGCTTGGTGACTAGCGGCAGCACAGATACGCAGTATTTT.

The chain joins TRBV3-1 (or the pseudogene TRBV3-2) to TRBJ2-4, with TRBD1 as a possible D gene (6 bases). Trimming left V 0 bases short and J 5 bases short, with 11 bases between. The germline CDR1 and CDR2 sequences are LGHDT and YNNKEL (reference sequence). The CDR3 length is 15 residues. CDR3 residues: CASSQDRGFQNIQYF. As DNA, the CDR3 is TGTGCCAGCAGCCAAGATAGGGGGTTCCAAAACATTCAGTACTTC.

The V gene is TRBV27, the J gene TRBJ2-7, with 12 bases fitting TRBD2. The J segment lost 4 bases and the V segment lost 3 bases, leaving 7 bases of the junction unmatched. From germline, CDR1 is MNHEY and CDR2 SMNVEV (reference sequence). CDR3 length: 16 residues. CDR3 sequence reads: CASSFLLAGGPYEQYF. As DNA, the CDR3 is TGTGCCAGCAGTTTCCTTCTAGCGGGAGGGCCTTACGAGCAGTACTTC.

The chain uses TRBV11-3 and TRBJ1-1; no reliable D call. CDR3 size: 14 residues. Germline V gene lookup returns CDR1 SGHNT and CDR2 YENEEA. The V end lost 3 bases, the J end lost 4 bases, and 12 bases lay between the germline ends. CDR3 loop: CASSLGGIATEAFF. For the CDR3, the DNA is TGTGCCAGCAGCTTGGGAGGGATTGCCACTGAAGCTTTCTTT. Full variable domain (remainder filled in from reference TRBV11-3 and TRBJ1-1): EAGVVQSPRYKIIEKKQPVAFWCNPISGHNTLYWYLQNLGQGPELLIRYENEEAVDDSQLPKDRFSAERLKGVDSTLKIQPAELGDSAVYLCASSLGGIATEAFFGQGTRLTVV.

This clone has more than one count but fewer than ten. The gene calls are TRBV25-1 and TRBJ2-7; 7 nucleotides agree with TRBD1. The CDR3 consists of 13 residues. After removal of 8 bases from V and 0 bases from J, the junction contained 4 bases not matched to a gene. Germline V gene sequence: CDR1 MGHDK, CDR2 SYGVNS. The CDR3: CASGTAYSYEQYF. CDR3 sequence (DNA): TGTGCCAGCGGGACAGCTTACTCCTACGAGCAGTACTTC.

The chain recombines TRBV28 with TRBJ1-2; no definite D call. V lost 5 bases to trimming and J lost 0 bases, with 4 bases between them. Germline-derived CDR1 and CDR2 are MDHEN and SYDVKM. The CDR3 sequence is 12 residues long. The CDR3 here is CASSPSNYGYTF. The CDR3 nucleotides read TGTGCCAGCAGTCCCTCTAACTATGGCTACACCTTC.

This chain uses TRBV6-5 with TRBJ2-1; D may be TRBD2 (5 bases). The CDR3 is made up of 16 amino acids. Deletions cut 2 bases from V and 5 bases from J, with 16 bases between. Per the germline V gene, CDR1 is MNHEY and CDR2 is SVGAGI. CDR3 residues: CASSYGVGLPNNEQFF. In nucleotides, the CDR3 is TGTGCCAGCAGTTACGGTGTCGGACTTCCCAACAATGAGCAGTTCTTC.